This T cell receptor beta chain comes out of a study of shared clonotypes between healthy human individuals. Source study methods: Junction-only immunoSEQ data arrived without quality scores, meaning filtering differed. The repertoire was sequenced with immunoSEQ multiplex PCR; TCRdb's copy has only in-frame clones and lacks some. V and J calls and clone size are given by that table; D and trimming were obtained from the DNA. Among 190,000 or so clones listed, 65% to 80% were seen once. CDR1 is LNHNV and CDR2 is YYDKDF in the germline V gene (reference sequence). V lost 0 bases, J lost 1 base, and 13 bases lay in between. The CDR3 extends over 16 amino acids.

The material sequenced was memory CD4+ T cells sorted from blood. Sample subset: CD45RA-negative fraction. The receptor was derived from a young man in good health. V and J are TRBV15 and TRBJ2-7, with D tentatively TRBD2 (7 bases). CDR3 loop: CATSRDWGGPSYEQYF. The CDR3 region has the DNA TGTGCCACCAGCAGAGATTGGGGGGGGCCTTCCTACGAGCAGTACTTC.